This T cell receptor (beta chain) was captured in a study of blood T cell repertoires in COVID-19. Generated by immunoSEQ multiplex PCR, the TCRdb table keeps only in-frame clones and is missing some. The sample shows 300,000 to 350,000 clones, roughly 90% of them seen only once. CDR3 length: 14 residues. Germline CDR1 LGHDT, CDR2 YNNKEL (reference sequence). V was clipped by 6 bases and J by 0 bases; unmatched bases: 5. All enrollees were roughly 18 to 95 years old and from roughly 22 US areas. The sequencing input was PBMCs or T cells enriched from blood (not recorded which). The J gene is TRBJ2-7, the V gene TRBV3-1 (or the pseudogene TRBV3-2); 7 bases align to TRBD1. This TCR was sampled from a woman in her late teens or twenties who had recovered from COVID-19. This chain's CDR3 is CASSPQGTSYEQYF. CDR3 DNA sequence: TGTGCCAGCAGTCCACAGGGGACCTCCTACGAGCAGTACTTC.